What follows are 6 T cell receptor beta chains derived from one specimen sequenced in a study of blood T cell repertoires in COVID-19. Method: immunoSEQ multiplex PCR; TCRdb's copy keeps in-frame clones and lacks some. The data show under 150,000 clones, more than 60% seen once. Sequencing input: peripheral blood. The receptors shown here come from a man older than 75 with acute or convalescent COVID-19.

The chain's CDR3 is CASSQGQGWSPLHF. CDR3 sequence (DNA): TGTGCCAGCAGCCAAGGGCAGGGCTGGTCACCCCTCCACTTT. The gene calls are TRBV3-1 (or the pseudogene TRBV3-2) and TRBJ1-6, with D tentatively TRBD1 (5 bases). CDR3 length: 14 residues. V shed 1 base and J shed 10 bases, with 11 bases lying between them. Per the germline V gene, CDR1 is LGHDT and CDR2 is YNNKEL (reference sequence).

The chain is built from TRBV7-2 and TRBJ2-1; 9 bases are a match to TRBD2. Germline V gene lookup returns CDR1 SGHTA and CDR2 FQGNSA. V trimming: 3 bases; J trimming: 7 bases; junction bases outside the gene matches: 10. The CDR3 totals 16 residues. The CDR3 loop reads CASSFTRGGGTNEQFF. In DNA form, the CDR3 reads TGTGCCAGCAGCTTTACGCGGGGGGGCGGGACGAATGAGCAGTTCTTC.

The chain employs TRBV6-2 or TRBV6-3 and TRBJ1-5; 9 bases are shared with TRBD1. V shed 4 bases, J shed 6 bases, and the junction held 7 bases outside the gene matches. The CDR3 sequence is 15 residues long. Germline lookup yields CDR1 MNHEY and CDR2 SVGEGT. The CDR3 coding sequence is TGTGCCAGCAGTTCCGGGACAGGGACCGCTCAGCCCCAGCATTTT. Residues: CASSSGTGTAQPQHF.

This chain links TRBV9 with TRBJ1-2, with no clear D. This CDR3 has 12 residues. Trimming took 4 bases from V and 4 from J, leaving 8 bases between them. Germline loops: CDR1 SGDLS, CDR2 YYNGEE. The CDR3 nucleotides read TGTGCCAGCAGCACCGGTTTCTATGGCTACACCTTC. Translation: CASSTGFYGYTF. The variable domain in full, with the rest retrieved from reference TRBV9 and TRBJ1-2, is DSGVTQTPKHLITATGQRVTLRCSPRSGDLSVYWYQQSLDQGLQFLIQYYNGEERAKGNILERFSAQQFPDLHSELNLSSLELGDSALYFCASSTGFYGYTFGSGTRLTVV.

This sequence joins TRBV5-1 and TRBJ1-1, with 9 bases that match TRBD1. Germline CDR1 reads SGHRS; CDR2 reads YFSETQ. V trimming: 4 bases; J trimming: 4 bases; junction bases outside the gene matches: 8. This CDR3 spans 15 amino acids. The CDR3 nucleotides are TGCGCCAGCAGCCCTAGGACAGGGGAGGCCACTGAAGCTTTCTTT. Translating gives CASSPRTGEATEAFF.

V is TRBV19 and J is TRBJ2-3, with 9 bases identical to TRBD1. Trimming took 6 bases from V and 6 from J; bases not matched to a gene: 10. The germline V gene has CDR1 LNHDA and CDR2 SQIVND (reference sequence). This CDR3 comprises 15 residues. The CDR3 coding sequence is TGTGCCAGTAGAAAGGGGGGGACAGGGTCTGATACGCAGTATTTT. Amino acid sequence: CASRKGGTGSDTQYF.